This T cell receptor beta chain is drawn from a study of vaccination effects on CD4 cells after COVID-19 (dated by TCRdb to between 2021 and 2022). Some background on the complete study: The ViraFEST assay stimulated PBMC with viral peptide pools and then used TCR sequencing to identify antigen-specific CD4+ T cell clonotypes by expansion. About 1.8 million PBMC per well were cultured with 9 to 10 ug/ml peptides in IMDM containing 5% human AB serum, 8.5 to 10 IU/ml IL-2 and gentamicin. A total of around eleven COVID-19 convalescent patients and a handful of SARS-CoV-2-naive healthy vaccine recipients were included in the full study. Each participant received two doses of an mRNA SARS-CoV-2 vaccine, either BNT162b2 or mRNA-1273. Cultures from other donors in the study were sequenced using the Oncomine TCR Beta short-read assay on an Illumina iSeq 100. In both COVID-19 convalescent patients and infection-naive vaccine recipients, the study compared SARS-CoV-2 spike-specific CD4+ TCR repertoires from before mRNA vaccination with those from after it. Study-wide findings and limitations: Both infection-induced and vaccine-induced clones contracted markedly at late post-vaccination timepoints, which is consistent with waning T cell responses. Limitations of the study were the small number of convalescent patients and the absence of early post-infection timepoints. Among healthy vaccine recipients, nearly all vaccine-induced clones were SARS-CoV-2 mono-reactive, and only 1 of 255 was cross-reactive with common cold coronaviruses.

Receptor amplification or capture employed the immunoSEQ multiplex PCR assay. DNA from the CD4+ T cells that had been cultured and isolated underwent TCR beta CDR3 sequencing. As for how the authors treated the data: Non-productive TCR sequences were removed and reads were trimmed to the CDR3 region, keeping CDR3s of at least 7 amino acids. The MANAFEST web app was used to pick out antigen-specific clonotypes by comparing their expansion in peptide wells with that in reference cultures. For clones to be considered positive, expansion at FDR<0.05 versus reference and all other wells, an odds ratio above 5, and a frequency above 0.1% in two replicate wells were required. Clonotypes significantly expanded in SARS-CoV-2 spike wells and in at least one common cold coronavirus spike condition were defined as cross-reactive. Levenshtein distance calculated with the stringdist R package was used to assess CDR3 similarity, and unrooted trees were constructed with ape in R 3.6.1. TCRdb provides this immuneACCESS table in a form limited to in-frame rearrangements. Some clones are lacking; in checked studies, under half of them reflect an unresolved V gene, and why the rest are absent is not known. The D gene and trimming were derived from the DNA, and the V and J assignments and clone size from that table. Present in this sample are 45,000 to 60,000 clones, 65% to 80% of which were seen just once. Of the sample, under 3.5% is held by the ten largest clones.

In regard to this clone: What this receptor recognizes is not known. Base qualities are not recorded, but no much larger clone differs from it by a single base.

After about 9 days of culture, CD4+ T cells were isolated with the EasySep CD4+ T cell isolation kit. Negative nucleocapsid antibody results before and after vaccination confirmed that the healthy vaccine recipients had no prior SARS-CoV-2 infection. On days 3 and 7, half of the culture medium was replaced with fresh IL-2-containing medium. Each peptide stimulation condition was cultured in triplicate wells unless otherwise noted. PBMC were separated from whole blood using Ficoll-Paque Plus gradient centrifugation and were then either cryopreserved at -140C or used fresh. Genomic DNA was extracted from cultured CD4+ T cells with the QIAamp micro DNA kit. CDR1 and CDR2 (MNHEY, SVGAGI) derive from the germline V gene. V loses 0 bases of germline sequence and J loses 7 bases, and the interval between the two ends is 16 bases. The CDR3 numbers 16 residues from cysteine through phenylalanine. The only DNA kept is the CDR3, 48 bases in frame from the first base.

This sequence uses TRBV6-5 and TRBJ2-4; the D segment could be TRBD1, given 7 matching bases. The sample consisted of CD4+ T cells from PBMCs cultured without peptide, taken before COVID-19 vaccination. The receptor was isolated from a human donor who received a COVID-19 vaccine. The nucleotide sequence reads TGTGCCAGCAGTTACTCGACAGGGAGGAAACTTAACATTCAGTACTTC. This encodes CASSYSTGRKLNIQYF.